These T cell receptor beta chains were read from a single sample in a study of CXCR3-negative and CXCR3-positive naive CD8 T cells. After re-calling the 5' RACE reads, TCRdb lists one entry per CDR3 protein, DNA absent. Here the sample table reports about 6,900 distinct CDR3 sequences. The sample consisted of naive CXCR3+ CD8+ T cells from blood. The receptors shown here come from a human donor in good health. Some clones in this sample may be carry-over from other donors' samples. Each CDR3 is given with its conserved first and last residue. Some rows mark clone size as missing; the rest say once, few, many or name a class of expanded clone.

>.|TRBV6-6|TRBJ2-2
CASSYSGQGNGELFF
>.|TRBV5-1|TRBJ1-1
CASSAGTGEILTEAFF
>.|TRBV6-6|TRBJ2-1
CASSYSRDREYNEQFF
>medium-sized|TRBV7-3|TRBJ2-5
CASSLGTGSQETQYF
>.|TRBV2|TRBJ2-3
CAREVRERDTQYF
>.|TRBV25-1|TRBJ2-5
CASSDGHHLQETQYF
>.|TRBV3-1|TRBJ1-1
CASSLLTGNTEAFF
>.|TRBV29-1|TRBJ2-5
CSVEIPLGETQYF
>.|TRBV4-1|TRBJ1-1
CASSQAGNTEAFF
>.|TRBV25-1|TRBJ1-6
CASSDAWGSPLHF
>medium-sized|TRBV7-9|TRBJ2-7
CASSLETGVGSYEQYF
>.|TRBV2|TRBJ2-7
CASSTSRTGYSYEQYF
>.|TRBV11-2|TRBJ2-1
CASSRTLGVSDEQFF
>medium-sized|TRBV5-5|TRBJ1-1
CASSQGRANTEAFF
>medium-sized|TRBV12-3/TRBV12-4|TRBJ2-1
CASRLASSNEQFF
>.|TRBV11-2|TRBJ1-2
CASSLFSGDLVGYTF
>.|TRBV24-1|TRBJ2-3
CATSDTPLAGAADTQYF
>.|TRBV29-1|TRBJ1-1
CSVARDTEAFF
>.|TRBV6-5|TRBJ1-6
CASSEGQGNSPLHF
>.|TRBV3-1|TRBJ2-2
CASSQDQFGELFF
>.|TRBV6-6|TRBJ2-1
CASSSFFGEATGDEQFF
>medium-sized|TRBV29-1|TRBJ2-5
CSAVPQDRVWGKETQYF
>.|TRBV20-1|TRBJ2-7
CSARDVTDMIGEQYF
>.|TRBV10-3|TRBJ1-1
CAISELTATEAFF
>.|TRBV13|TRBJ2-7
CASSLAEGQNSYEQYF
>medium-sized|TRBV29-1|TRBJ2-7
CSVFGQGSSYEQYF
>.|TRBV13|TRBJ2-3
CASSMDGPSSTDKQYF
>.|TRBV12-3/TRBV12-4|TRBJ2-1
CASSRLMDSYNEQFF
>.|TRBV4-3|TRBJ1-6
CASSQDLGSSPLHF
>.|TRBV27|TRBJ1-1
CASSPGQGWTEAFF
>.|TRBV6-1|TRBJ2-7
CASDGASYEQYF
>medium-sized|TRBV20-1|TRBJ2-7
CSARTGQRYEQYF
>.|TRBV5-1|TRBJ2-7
CASSLDSGSTYEQYF
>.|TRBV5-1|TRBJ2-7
CASSSLGQGTYEQYF
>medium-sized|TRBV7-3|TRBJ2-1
CAHRRGLAGIHNEQFF
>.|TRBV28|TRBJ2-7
CASSFQDRAYEQYF
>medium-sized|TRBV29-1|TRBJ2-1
CSVEGGLAGEGGHNEQFF
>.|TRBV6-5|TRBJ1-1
CASKWAGMGAEAFF
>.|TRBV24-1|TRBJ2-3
CATQPRPGTTGDTQYF
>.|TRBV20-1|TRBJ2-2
CSARRDYPNTGELFF
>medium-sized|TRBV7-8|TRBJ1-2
CASSLAGNNNNYGYTF
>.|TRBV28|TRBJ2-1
CAIARQGLFGEQFF
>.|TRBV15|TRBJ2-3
CATSRDSGPDTQYF
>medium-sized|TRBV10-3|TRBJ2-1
CAIRPPGEQFF
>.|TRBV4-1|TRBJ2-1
CASSHGTSGSRSYNEQFF
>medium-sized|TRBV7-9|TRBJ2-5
CASSLSPGQVSKETQYF
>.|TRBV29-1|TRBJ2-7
CSVEMISRSSYEQYF
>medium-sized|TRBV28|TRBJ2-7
CASSSPSSGLAETYTYEQYF
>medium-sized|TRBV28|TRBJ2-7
CASSVTGFGGEQYF
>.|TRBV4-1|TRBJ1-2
CASSQGPAYGYTF
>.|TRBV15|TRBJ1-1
CATSRLPEAFF